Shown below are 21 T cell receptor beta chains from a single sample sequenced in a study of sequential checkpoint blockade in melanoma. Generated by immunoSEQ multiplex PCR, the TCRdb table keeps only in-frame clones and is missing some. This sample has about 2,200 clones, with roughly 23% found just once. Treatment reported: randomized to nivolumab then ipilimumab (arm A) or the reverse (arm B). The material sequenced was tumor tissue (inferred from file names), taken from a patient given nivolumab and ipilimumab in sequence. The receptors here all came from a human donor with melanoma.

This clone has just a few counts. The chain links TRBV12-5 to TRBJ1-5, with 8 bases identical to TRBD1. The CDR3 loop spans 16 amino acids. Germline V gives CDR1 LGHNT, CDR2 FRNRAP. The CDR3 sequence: CASRQGRGVSNQPQHF. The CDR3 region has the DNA TGTGCCAGTCGACAGGGGAGAGGAGTGAGCAATCAGCCCCAGCATTTT.

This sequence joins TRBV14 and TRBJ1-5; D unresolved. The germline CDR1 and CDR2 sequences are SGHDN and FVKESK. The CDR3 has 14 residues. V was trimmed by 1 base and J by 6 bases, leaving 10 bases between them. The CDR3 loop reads CASSQGGLGQPQHF. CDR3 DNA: TGTGCCAGCAGCCAAGGTGGGTTGGGTCAGCCCCAGCATTTT.

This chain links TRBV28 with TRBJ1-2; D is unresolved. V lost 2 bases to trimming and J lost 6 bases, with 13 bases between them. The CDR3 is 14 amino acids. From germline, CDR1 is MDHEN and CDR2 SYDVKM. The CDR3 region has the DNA TGTGCCAGCAGTTTACGGCGCGGTATCGATGGCTACACCTTC. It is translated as CASSLRRGIDGYTF.

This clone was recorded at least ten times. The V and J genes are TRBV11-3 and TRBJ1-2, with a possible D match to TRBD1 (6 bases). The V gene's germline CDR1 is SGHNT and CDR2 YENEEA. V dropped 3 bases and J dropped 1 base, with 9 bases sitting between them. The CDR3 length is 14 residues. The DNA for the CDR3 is TGTGCCAGCAGCTTGGTGGACAGTAACTATGGCTACACCTTC. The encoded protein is CASSLVDSNYGYTF.

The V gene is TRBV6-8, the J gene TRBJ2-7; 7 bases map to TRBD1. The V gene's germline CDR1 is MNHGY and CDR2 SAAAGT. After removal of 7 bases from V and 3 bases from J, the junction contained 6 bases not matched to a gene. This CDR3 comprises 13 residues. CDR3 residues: CASTQGSSYEQYF. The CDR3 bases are TGTGCCAGCACACAGGGGAGCAGCTACGAGCAGTACTTC.

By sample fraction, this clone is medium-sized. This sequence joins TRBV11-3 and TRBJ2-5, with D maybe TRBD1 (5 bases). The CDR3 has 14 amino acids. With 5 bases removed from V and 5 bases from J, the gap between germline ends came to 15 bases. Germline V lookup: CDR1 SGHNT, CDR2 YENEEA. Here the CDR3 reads CASSRLLGPETQYF. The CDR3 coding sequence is TGTGCCAGCAGCCGGCTATTGGGGCCTGAGACCCAGTACTTC.

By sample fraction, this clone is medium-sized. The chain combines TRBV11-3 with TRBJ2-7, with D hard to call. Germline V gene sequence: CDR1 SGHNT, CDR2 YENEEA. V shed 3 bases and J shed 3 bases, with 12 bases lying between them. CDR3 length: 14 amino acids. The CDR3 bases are TGTGCCAGCAGCTTGCGGAACAAGATCTACGAGCAGTACTTC. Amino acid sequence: CASSLRNKIYEQYF.

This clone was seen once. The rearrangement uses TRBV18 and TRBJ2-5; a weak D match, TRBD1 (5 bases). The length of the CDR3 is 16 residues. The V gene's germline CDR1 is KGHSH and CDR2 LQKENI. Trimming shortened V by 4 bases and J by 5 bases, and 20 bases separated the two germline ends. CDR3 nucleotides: TGTGCCAGCTCACTCTCGACGCCCAGGGTGATGGAGACCCAGTACTTC. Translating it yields CASSLSTPRVMETQYF.

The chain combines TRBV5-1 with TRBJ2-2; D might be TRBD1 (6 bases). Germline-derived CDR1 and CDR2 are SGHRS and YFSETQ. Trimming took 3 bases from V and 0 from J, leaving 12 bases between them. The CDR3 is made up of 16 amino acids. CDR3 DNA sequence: TGCGCCAGCAGCTCCAGACAGGTCCCGAACACCGGGGAGCTGTTTTTT. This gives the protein CASSSRQVPNTGELFF.

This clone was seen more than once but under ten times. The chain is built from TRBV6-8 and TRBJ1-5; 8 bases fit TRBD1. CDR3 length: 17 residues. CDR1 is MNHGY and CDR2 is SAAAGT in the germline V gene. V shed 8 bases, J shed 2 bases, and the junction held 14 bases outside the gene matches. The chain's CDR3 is CASRQTAGGMGNQPQHF. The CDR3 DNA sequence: TGTGCCAGCCGCCAAACGGCAGGGGGCATGGGCAATCAGCCCCAGCATTTT.

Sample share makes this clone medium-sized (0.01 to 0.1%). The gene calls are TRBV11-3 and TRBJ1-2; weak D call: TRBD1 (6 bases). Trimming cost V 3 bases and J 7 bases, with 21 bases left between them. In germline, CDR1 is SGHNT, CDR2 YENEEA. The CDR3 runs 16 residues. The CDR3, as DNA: TGTGCCAGCAGCTTGAGGCAGGGGAACGGTGCGGGTGGCTACACCTTC. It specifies CASSLRQGNGAGGYTF. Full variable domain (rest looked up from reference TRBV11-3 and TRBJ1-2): EAGVVQSPRYKIIEKKQPVAFWCNPISGHNTLYWYLQNLGQGPELLIRYENEEAVDDSQLPKDRFSAERLKGVDSTLKIQPAELGDSAVYLCASSLRQGNGAGGYTFGSGTRLTVV.

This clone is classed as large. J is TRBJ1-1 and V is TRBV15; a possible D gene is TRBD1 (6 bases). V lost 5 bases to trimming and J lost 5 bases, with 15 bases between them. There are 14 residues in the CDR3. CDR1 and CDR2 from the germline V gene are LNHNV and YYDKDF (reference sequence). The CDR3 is CATSRARQGTEAFF. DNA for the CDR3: TGTGCCACCAGCCGAGCCCGTCAGGGGACTGAAGCTTTCTTT.

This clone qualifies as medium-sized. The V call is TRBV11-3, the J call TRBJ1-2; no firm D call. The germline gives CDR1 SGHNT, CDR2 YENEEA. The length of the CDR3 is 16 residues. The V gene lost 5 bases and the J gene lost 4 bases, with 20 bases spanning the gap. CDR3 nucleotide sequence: TGTGCCAGCAGCATAATACTTAGCCGAACTTTCTATGGCTACACCTTC. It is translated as CASSIILSRTFYGYTF.

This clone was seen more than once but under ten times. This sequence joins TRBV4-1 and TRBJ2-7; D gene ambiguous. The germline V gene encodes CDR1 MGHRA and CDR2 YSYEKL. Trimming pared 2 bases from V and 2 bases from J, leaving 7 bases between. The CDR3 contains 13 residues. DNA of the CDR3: TGCGCCAGCAGCCAAACAGCTACCTACGAGCAGTACTTC. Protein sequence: CASSQTATYEQYF.

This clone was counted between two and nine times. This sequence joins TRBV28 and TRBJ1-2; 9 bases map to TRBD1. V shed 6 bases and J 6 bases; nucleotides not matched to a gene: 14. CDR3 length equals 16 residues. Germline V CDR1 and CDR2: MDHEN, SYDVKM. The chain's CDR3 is CASRTTGGGLVNGYTF. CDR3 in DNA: TGTGCCAGCAGGACAACAGGGGGCGGGTTGGTGAATGGCTACACCTTC.

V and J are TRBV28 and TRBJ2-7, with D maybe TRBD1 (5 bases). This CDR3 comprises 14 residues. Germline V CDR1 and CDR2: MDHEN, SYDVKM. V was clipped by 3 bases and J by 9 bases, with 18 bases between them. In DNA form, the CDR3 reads TGTGCCAGCAGTTTTATGGGGCTCGGGTTTGGGCAGTACTTC. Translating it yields CASSFMGLGFGQYF.

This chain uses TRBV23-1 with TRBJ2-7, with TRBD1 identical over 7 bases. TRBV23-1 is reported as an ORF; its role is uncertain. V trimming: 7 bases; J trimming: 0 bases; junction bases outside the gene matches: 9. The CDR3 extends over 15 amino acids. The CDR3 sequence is CASMNRGVSSYEQYF. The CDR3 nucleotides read TGCGCCAGCATGAACAGGGGCGTAAGCTCCTACGAGCAGTACTTC.

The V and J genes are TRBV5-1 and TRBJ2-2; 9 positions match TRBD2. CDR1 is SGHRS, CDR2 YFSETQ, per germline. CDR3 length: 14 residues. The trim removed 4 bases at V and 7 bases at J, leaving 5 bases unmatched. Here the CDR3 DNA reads TGCGCCAGCAGCACCTATAGCGGGGGCGGGGAGCTGTTTTTT. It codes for CASSTYSGGGELFF.

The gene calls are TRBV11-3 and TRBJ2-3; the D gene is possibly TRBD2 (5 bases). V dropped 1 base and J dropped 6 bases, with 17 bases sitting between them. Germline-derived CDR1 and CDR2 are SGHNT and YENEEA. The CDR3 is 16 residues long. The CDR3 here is CASSLGARARVDTQYF. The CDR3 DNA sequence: TGTGCCAGCAGCTTAGGAGCCCGTGCGAGGGTGGATACGCAGTATTTT.

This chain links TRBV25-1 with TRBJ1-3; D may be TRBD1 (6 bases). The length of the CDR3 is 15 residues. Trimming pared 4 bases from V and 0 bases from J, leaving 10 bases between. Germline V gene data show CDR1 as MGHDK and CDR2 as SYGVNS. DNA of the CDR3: TGTGCCAGCAGTGGGGGACATACCTCTGGAAACACCATATATTTT. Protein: CASSGGHTSGNTIYF.

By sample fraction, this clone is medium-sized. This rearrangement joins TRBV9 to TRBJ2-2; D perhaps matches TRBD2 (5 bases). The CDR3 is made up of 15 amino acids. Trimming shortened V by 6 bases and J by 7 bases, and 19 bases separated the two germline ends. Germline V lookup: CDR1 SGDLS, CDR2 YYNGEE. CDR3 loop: CASTLEDHHGGELFF. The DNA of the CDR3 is TGTGCCAGCACCCTGGAGGATCACCATGGCGGGGAGCTGTTTTTT. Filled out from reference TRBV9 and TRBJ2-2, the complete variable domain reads DSGVTQTPKHLITATGQRVTLRCSPRSGDLSVYWYQQSLDQGLQFLIQYYNGEERAKGNILERFSAQQFPDLHSELNLSSLELGDSALYFCASTLEDHHGGELFFGEGSRLTVL.